A single T cell receptor (beta chain) is shown here with its context. Its antigen is unknown. Base qualities are not provided; no much larger clone lies one nucleotide away. Data came from an Illumina NovaSeq 6000. TCRalpha and TCRbeta cDNA libraries were built by 5'RACE with constant-segment primers, adding sample barcodes and unique molecular identifiers. Trizol reagent was used to extract RNA from every sample. Amplification of the libraries took two PCR steps, and the second step added a second sample barcode plus Illumina TruSeq adapters. Sequencing of libraries was performed on an Illumina NovaSeq with 2 x 150 bp paired-end reads. Regarding the original processing steps: With migec v1.2.7, reads were demultiplexed and then collapsed into UMI-guided consensus sequences. With mixcr v2.1.11, UMI consensuses were aligned to TRA and TRB V and J templates and assembled into clonotypes. A clonotype was counted as expanded or contracted only if both edgeR and NoisET called the change significant, with noise models trained on biological replicates. For edgeR calls, the thresholds were a false discovery rate-adjusted p below 0.01 and a log2 fold-change of 1. PCA with hierarchical clustering of max-normalized trajectories of the 1000 most abundant clonotypes was used as exploratory dynamics analysis. The CD4 or CD8 phenotype of responding clones was assigned using the separately sequenced CD4+ and CD8+ repertoires. TCRdb reprocessing: public reads trimmed at Q25 with fastp, clones called with MiXCR, in-frame beta chains kept. Each CDR3 protein appears once, grouped with its most common genes and DNA. None of the V and J calls come from the authors' own analysis; TCRdb made them. This sample lists approximately 500,000 distinct CDR3 sequences; roughly 25% were detected once. Jointly, the top ten make up roughly an eighth of the sample.

Ficoll-Paque density gradient centrifugation was the method used to isolate PBMCs. The record originates from a study of T-cell memory formation after mild COVID-19 (dated by TCRdb to the early 2020s). In the study overall: TCR sequence clusters from the two donors were found to be largely donor specific. T-cell clones expanding and contracting after mild COVID-19 in two donors were tracked by longitudinal TCRalpha and TCRbeta repertoire sequencing. The cohort comprised two young, previously healthy adult volunteers, one female and one male.

Results and caveats for the whole study, not just this receptor: The second-wave clones that peaked on day 37 were not confirmed to be SARS-CoV-2 specific. Clones contracting from day 15 to 85 had balanced CD4/CD8 phenotypes, while a second wave expanding from day 15 to 37 was biased towards CD4+. The detection of some responding clones in pre-infection memory suggests that pre-existing cross-reactive memory T cells joined the SARS-CoV-2 response. Only two mild cases were covered by the study, and larger cohorts that include severe cases with pre-infection samples were considered necessary. Contracting CD4+ clones appeared mostly in the CM and EM memory subsets, whereas CD8+ clones were enriched in EMRA.

The sequenced material came from PBMCs or a T cell subset sorted from them (not recorded which). The TCR comes from an adult woman who had mild COVID-19 (a few samples of this study predate the infection). The sample titles of this study are shuffled in the database, so cell type and time point are left out; the donor was told from shared clones.

The sequenced DNA is TGTGCCAGCAGTTTCGACAGGAGAGGGGGGACCCAGTACTTC. Translated, it gives CASSFDRRGGTQYF. This receptor chain uses TRBV12-3 or TRBV12-4 and TRBJ2-5, with a tentative D gene TRBD1 over 6 matching bases. The CDR3, from cysteine to phenylalanine, totals 14 residues. Left in the record is the CDR3 DNA by itself, 42 bases read in frame from the first base. Trimming at the junction amounts to 3 bases on V and 7 bases on J, and the germline ends lie 15 bases apart.